The 2 T cell receptor beta chains below all came from one sample that was sequenced in a study of T cell responses to AZD1222 COVID-19 vaccine. Repertoires were generated with immunoSEQ multiplex PCR, while TCRdb's copy carries only in-frame clones and drops some. Counted here are about 140,000 clones, roughly 91% occurring once; the ten biggest clones make up 5.1%. The specimen comprised peripheral blood, sampled on day 0 of AZD1222 vaccination. All receptors derive from an adult in good health.

This chain links TRBV27 with TRBJ1-6; D gene unclear. V lost 8 bases and J 2 bases, leaving 10 bases between the germline ends. The germline V gene encodes CDR1 MNHEY and CDR2 SMNVEV (reference sequence). The CDR3 sequence is 14 residues long. CDR3 nucleotides: TGTGCCAGCCGACCCATGACCTATAATTCACCCCTCCACTTT. Encoded protein: CASRPMTYNSPLHF.

The chain combines TRBV20-1 with TRBJ1-5; D is undetermined. The germline V and J ends were trimmed by 3 bases and 7 bases, with 13 bases remaining between them. Germline CDR1 reads DFQATT; CDR2 reads SNEGSKA (reference sequence). The CDR3 loop spans 13 amino acids. Here the CDR3 DNA reads TGCAGTGCTAGTGGCGGGGTCGAGCAGCCCCAGCATTTT. Protein product: CSASGGVEQPQHF.